A selection of T cell receptor beta chains follows, all from one sample in a study of cytomegalovirus exposure and HLA in healthy donors. Sequencing was performed with immunoSEQ multiplex PCR; in TCRdb, only in-frame clones are kept and a portion is missing. The top ten clones hold more than 8.5% of a sample with fewer than 250,000 clones, approximately 80% of them seen once. The sequencing input was PBMCs. The receptors were gathered from a woman aged 50 to 60 in good health and CMV-seropositive. Each CDR3 is given with its conserved first and last residue. The order of the fields is D gene, J gene, clone size, V gene, CDR3 DNA, CDR3 protein. A D gene is named only where the DNA matches it firmly. Some rows mark clone size as missing; the rest say once, few, many or name a class of expanded clone.

d_gene: TRBD2; j_gene: TRBJ2-1; abundance: NA; v_gene: TRBV4-2; CDR3nt: TGTGCCAGCAGCCCACGCTGGGGGGGGGTCGATGAGCAGTTCTTC; CDR3aa: CASSPRWGGVDEQFF
d_gene: TRBD2; j_gene: TRBJ2-3; abundance: NA; v_gene: TRBV5-4; CDR3nt: TGTGCCAGCAGCGCCCGACTAGCGGGGGTCACAGATACGCAGTATTTT; CDR3aa: CASSARLAGVTDTQYF
d_gene: NA; j_gene: TRBJ1-6; abundance: NA; v_gene: TRBV6-5; CDR3nt: TGTGCCAGCACCGCGGGACGCCTAGGGTCACCCCTCCACTTT; CDR3aa: CASTAGRLGSPLHF
d_gene: NA; j_gene: TRBJ2-7; abundance: NA; v_gene: TRBV7-9; CDR3nt: TGTGCCAGCAGCCCACCCGCCTACTACGAGCAGTACTTC; CDR3aa: CASSPPAYYEQYF
d_gene: NA; j_gene: TRBJ2-5; abundance: NA; v_gene: TRBV30; CDR3nt: TGTGCCTGGAGTAAGACAGGGACCCAGTACTTC; CDR3aa: CAWSKTGTQYF
d_gene: TRBD1; j_gene: TRBJ2-7; abundance: NA; v_gene: TRBV15; CDR3nt: TGTGCCACCAGCAGAGATAGACAGGGTGGCCCTTCAGGTGAGCAGTACTTC; CDR3aa: CATSRDRQGGPSGEQYF
d_gene: NA; j_gene: TRBJ2-7; abundance: NA; v_gene: TRBV7-9; CDR3nt: TGTGCCAGCAGCTTGCCAGGGCTACGCTACGAGCAGTACTTC; CDR3aa: CASSLPGLRYEQYF
d_gene: TRBD1; j_gene: TRBJ1-1; abundance: NA; v_gene: TRBV2; CDR3nt: TGTGCCAGCAGTGAAGCGCGGACAGGGGTGGCTTTCTTT; CDR3aa: CASSEARTGVAFF
d_gene: NA; j_gene: TRBJ2-3; abundance: NA; v_gene: TRBV27; CDR3nt: TGTGCCAGCAGTCCGGCGACAGGCACAGATACGCAGTATTTT; CDR3aa: CASSPATGTDTQYF
d_gene: TRBD2; j_gene: TRBJ2-2; abundance: NA; v_gene: TRBV9; CDR3nt: TGTGCCAGCAGTTTAAGCGGGGGACGGTGGACCGGGGAGCTGTTTTTT; CDR3aa: CASSLSGGRWTGELFF
d_gene: NA; j_gene: TRBJ2-7; abundance: NA; v_gene: TRBV7-9; CDR3nt: TGTGCCAGCAGCGGCAGAACAAGTACCTACGAGCAGTACTTC; CDR3aa: CASSGRTSTYEQYF
d_gene: TRBD1; j_gene: TRBJ2-6; abundance: NA; v_gene: TRBV19; CDR3nt: TGTGCCAGTGTCCGGGACAGGGTTGCGGGGGCCAACGTCCTGACTTTC; CDR3aa: CASVRDRVAGANVLTF
d_gene: NA; j_gene: TRBJ1-5; abundance: NA; v_gene: TRBV27; CDR3nt: TGTGCCAGCAGCCTGGGACACCTTAGCAATCAGCCCCAGCATTTT; CDR3aa: CASSLGHLSNQPQHF
d_gene: TRBD1; j_gene: TRBJ2-7; abundance: NA; v_gene: TRBV27; CDR3nt: TGTGCCAGCAGCAAAGGACAGGGGGTCTCCTACGAGCAGTACTTC; CDR3aa: CASSKGQGVSYEQYF
d_gene: NA; j_gene: TRBJ1-1; abundance: NA; v_gene: TRBV6-1; CDR3nt: TGTGCCAGCAGTGCACAGATGAACACTGAAGCTTTCTTT; CDR3aa: CASSAQMNTEAFF
d_gene: NA; j_gene: TRBJ2-2; abundance: NA; v_gene: TRBV5-1; CDR3nt: TGCGCCAGCAACCCTGGGGGGACTCGGGCCGGGGAGCTGTTTTTT; CDR3aa: CASNPGGTRAGELFF
d_gene: TRBD2; j_gene: TRBJ2-1; abundance: once; v_gene: TRBV7-9; CDR3nt: TGTGCCAGCAGTTTCCTAGCGGGGGATAATGAGCAGTTCTTC; CDR3aa: CASSFLAGDNEQFF
d_gene: NA; j_gene: TRBJ1-3; abundance: NA; v_gene: TRBV4-1; CDR3nt: TGCGCCAGCAGCCAAGATGGGCGCCCCTCTGGAAACACCATATATTTT; CDR3aa: CASSQDGRPSGNTIYF